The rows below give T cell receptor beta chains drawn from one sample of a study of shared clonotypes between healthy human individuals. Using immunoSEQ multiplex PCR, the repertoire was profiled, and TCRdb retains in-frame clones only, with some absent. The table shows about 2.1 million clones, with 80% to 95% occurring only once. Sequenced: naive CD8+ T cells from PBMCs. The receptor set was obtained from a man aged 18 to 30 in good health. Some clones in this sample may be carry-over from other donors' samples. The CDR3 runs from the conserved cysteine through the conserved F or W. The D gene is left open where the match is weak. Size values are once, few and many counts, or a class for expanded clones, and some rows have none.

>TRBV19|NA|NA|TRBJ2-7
CASSIAAEGYEQYF
TGTGCCAGTAGTATAGCAGCGGAGGGCTACGAGCAGTACTTC
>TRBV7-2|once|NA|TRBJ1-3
CASPSQGTSFPDTIYF
TGTGCCAGCCCCTCCCAGGGGACGTCTTTTCCGGACACCATATATTTT
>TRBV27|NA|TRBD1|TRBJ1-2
CASSLRAGGTGNYGYTF
TGTGCCAGCAGTTTAAGGGCAGGGGGCACGGGAAACTATGGCTACACCTTC
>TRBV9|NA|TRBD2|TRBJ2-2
CASTPSGGRAAGELFF
TGTGCCAGCACCCCGTCGGGCGGGAGGGCCGCGGGGGAGCTGTTTTTT
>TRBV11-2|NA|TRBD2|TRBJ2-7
CASSWGESSGRAYEQYF
TGTGCCAGCAGCTGGGGAGAAAGTAGCGGGAGGGCCTACGAGCAGTACTTC
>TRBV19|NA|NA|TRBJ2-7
CASSSGELHSYEQYF
TGTGCCAGTAGTAGCGGGGAGCTGCACTCCTACGAGCAGTACTTC
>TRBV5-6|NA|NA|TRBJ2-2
CASRYAPGYNTGELFF
TGTGCCAGCAGATACGCACCGGGCTACAACACCGGGGAGCTGTTTTTT
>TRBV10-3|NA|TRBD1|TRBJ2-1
CAISDGTELNEQFF
TGTGCCATCAGTGACGGGACAGAGCTCAATGAGCAGTTCTTC
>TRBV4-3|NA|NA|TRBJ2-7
CASSGVAGQTSHEQYF
TGCGCCAGCAGCGGAGTCGCGGGACAGACGTCTCACGAGCAGTACTTC
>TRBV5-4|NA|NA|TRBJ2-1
CASSLAGVGSYNEQFF
TGTGCCAGCAGCTTGGCCGGCGTGGGGTCCTACAATGAGCAGTTCTTC
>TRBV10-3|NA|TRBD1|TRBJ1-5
CAISDGDRVHQPQHF
TGTGCCATCAGTGATGGGGACAGGGTGCATCAGCCCCAGCATTTT
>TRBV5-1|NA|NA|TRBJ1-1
CASTLGVGVTNTEAFF
TGCGCCAGCACGCTAGGGGTAGGGGTTACGAACACTGAAGCTTTCTTT
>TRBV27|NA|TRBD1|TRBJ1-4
CASRRTGGNEKLFF
TGTGCCAGCAGACGGACAGGGGGGAATGAAAAACTGTTTTTT
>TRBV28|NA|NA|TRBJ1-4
CASSLGQNVEKLFF
TGTGCCAGCAGTTTAGGACAGAACGTAGAAAAACTGTTTTTT
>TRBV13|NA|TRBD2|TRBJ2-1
CASTALAGGYNEQFF
TGTGCCAGCACCGCCCTAGCGGGGGGCTACAATGAGCAGTTCTTC
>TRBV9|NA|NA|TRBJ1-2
CASSSSPGANYGYTF
TGTGCCAGCAGCTCCTCCCCCGGGGCTAACTATGGCTACACCTTC
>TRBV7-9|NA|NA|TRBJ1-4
CASSFQGHNEKLFF
TGTGCCAGCAGCTTCCAGGGGCATAATGAAAAACTGTTTTTT
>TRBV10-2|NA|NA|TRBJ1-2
CASSEGGYYGYTF
TGCGCCAGCAGTGAAGGCGGATACTATGGCTACACCTTC
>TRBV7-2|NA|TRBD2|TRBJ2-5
CASSLSSGMRETQYF
TGTGCCAGCAGCTTATCTAGCGGGATGCGAGAGACCCAGTACTTC
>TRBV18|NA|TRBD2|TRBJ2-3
CASSPLTSGGINTQYF
TGTGCCAGCTCACCGTTGACTAGCGGAGGGATCAATACGCAGTATTTT
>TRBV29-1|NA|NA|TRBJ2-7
CSAGPGPYEQYF
TGCAGCGCGGGGCCAGGGCCCTACGAGCAGTACTTC
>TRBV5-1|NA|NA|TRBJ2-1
CASSNRSYNEQFF
TGCGCCAGCAGTAACAGATCTTACAATGAGCAGTTCTTC
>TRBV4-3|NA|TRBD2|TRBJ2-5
CASSQEGRLAGGPVPRGTQYF
TGCGCCAGCAGCCAAGAGGGGAGACTAGCGGGAGGCCCTGTCCCCCGAGGGACCCAGTACTTC
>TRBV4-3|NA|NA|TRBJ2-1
CASTQAFGPDNEQFF
TGCGCCAGCACACAAGCATTTGGACCCGACAATGAGCAGTTCTTC
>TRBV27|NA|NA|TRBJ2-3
CASSWAGATDTQYF
TGTGCCAGCAGTTGGGCGGGGGCAACAGATACGCAGTATTTT
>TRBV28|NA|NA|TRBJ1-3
CASSLFPLSGNTIYF
TGTGCCAGCAGTTTATTCCCCCTCTCTGGAAACACCATATATTTT
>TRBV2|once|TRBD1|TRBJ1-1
CASSGVPDRAASTEAFF
TGTGCCAGCAGTGGAGTCCCTGACAGGGCCGCGAGCACTGAAGCTTTCTTT
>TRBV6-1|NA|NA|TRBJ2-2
CASTYHRAGELFF
TGTGCCAGCACCTACCACAGGGCCGGGGAGCTGTTTTTT
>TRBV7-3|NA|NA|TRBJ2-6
CASSGIMTGLGGPGANVLTF
TGTGCCAGCAGCGGCATCATGACAGGGTTGGGGGGCCCTGGGGCCAACGTCCTGACTTTC
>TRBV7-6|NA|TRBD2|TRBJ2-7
CASSPKREGDEQYF
TGTGCCAGCAGTCCTAAGCGGGAGGGGGACGAGCAGTACTTC
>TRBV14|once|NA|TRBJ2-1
CASSLREPGLAFPNEQFF
TGTGCCAGCAGCCTAAGAGAGCCCGGGTTAGCTTTTCCTAATGAGCAGTTCTTC
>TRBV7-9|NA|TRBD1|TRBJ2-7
CASSSLQGTTYEQYF
TGTGCCAGCAGCTCCCTACAGGGGACCACCTACGAGCAGTACTTC
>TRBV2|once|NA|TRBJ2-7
CASIGEGGTSEQYF
TGTGCCAGCATTGGGGAAGGGGGGACGAGCGAGCAGTACTTC
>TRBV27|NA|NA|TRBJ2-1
CASSLGRTTNNNEQFF
TGTGCCAGCAGTTTAGGGAGGACAACCAATAACAATGAGCAGTTCTTC
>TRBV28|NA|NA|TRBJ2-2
CASSLTENTGELFF
TGTGCCAGCAGTCTCACAGAAAACACCGGGGAGCTGTTTTTT
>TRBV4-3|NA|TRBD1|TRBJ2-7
CASSQEYRDRDYEQYF
TGCGCCAGCAGCCAAGAGTACCGGGACAGGGACTACGAGCAGTACTTC
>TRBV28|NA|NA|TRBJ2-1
CASSPVTTGYSRTSYNEQFF
TGTGCCAGCAGTCCGGTCACGACAGGCTACTCCAGGACGTCCTACAATGAGCAGTTCTTC